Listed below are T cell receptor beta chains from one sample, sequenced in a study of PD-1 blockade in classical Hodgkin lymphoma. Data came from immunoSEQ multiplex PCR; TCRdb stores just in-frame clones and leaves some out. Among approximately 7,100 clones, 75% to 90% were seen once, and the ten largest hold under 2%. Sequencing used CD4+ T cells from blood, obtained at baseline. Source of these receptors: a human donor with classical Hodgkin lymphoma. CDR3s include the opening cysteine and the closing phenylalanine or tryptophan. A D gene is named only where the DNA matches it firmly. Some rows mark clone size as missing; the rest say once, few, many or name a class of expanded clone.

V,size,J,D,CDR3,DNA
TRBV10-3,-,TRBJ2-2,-,CAISEPQGGRTTGELFF,TGTGCCATCAGTGAGCCTCAGGGGGGCCGAACGACCGGGGAGCTGTTTTTT
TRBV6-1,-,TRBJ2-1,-,CASSEGPGDEQFF,TGTGCCAGCAGTGAAGGACCCGGGGATGAGCAGTTCTTC
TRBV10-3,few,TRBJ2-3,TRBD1,CAIRSGTGTDTQYF,TGTGCCATCAGGAGTGGGACAGGCACAGATACGCAGTATTTT
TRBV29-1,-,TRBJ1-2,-,CSVDRSTYPYGYTF,TGCAGCGTTGATAGGTCGACGTACCCCTATGGCTACACCTTC
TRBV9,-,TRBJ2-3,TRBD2,CASSLSGRSADTQYF,TGTGCCAGCAGCCTAAGCGGGAGGAGCGCAGATACGCAGTATTTT
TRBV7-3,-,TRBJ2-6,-,CASSKRAGGANVLTF,TGTGCCAGCAGCAAAAGGGCGGGAGGGGCCAACGTCCTGACTTTC
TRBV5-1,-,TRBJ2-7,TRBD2,CASSLSQGGTSAEQYF,TGCGCCAGCAGCTTATCGCAGGGCGGGACTAGCGCCGAGCAGTACTTC
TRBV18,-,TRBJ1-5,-,CASSPSEASRNQPQHF,TGTGCCAGCTCCCCCTCAGAAGCATCCCGCAATCAGCCCCAGCATTTT
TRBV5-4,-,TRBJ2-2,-,CASSLRQGGTGELFF,TGTGCCAGCAGCTTGCGTCAGGGGGGTACCGGGGAGCTGTTTTTT
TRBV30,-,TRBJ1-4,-,CAWRGTGLTSHATNEKLFF,TGTGCCTGGAGGGGGACCGGACTCACAAGCCATGCAACTAATGAAAAACTGTTTTTT
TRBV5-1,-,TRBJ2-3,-,CASSLRDTQYF,TGCGCCAGCAGCTTAAGGGATACGCAGTATTTT
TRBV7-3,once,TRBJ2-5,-,CASSLSSSGTQYF,TGTGCCAGCAGCTTAAGCTCCTCCGGGACCCAGTACTTC
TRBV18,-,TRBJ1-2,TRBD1,CASSNLGQGSSFF,TGTGCCAGCTCAAATTTGGGACAGGGCTCTTCATTCTTC
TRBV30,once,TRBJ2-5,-,CAWMGVEETQYF,TGTGCCTGGATGGGGGTCGAAGAGACCCAGTACTTC
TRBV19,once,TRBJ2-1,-,CASSIGRAGYYNEQFF,TGTGCCAGTAGTATAGGCAGAGCCGGGTACTACAATGAGCAGTTCTTC
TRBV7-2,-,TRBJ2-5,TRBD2,CASSLQWTSGGEQYF,TGTGCCAGCAGCTTACAATGGACTAGCGGAGGTGAGCAGTACTTC
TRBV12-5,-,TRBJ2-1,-,CASGLVRDGLTSPDYNEQFF,TGTGCTAGTGGTTTGGTACGAGACGGACTTACGTCTCCGGACTACAATGAGCAGTTCTTC
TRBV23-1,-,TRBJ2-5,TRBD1,CASSQIKDRGHLAGIQETQYF,TGCGCCAGCAGTCAAATCAAGGACAGGGGGCATCTAGCGGGTATTCAAGAGACCCAGTACTTC
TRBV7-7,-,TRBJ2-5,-,CASSLSTGLQETQYF,TGTGCCAGCAGCCTAAGTACGGGACTTCAAGAGACCCAGTACTTC
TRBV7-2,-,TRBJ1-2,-,CASSLGGGRAGDGYTF,TGTGCCAGCAGCCTAGGGGGGGGTAGGGCCGGCGATGGCTACACCTTC
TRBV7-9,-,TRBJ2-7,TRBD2,CASSWPVGVGLAGGEQYF,TGTGCCAGCAGCTGGCCAGTCGGGGTGGGACTAGCGGGAGGTGAGCAGTACTTC
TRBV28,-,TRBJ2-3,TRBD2,CASSLFGGGENTQYF,TGTGCCAGCAGTTTATTTGGGGGAGGGGAGAATACGCAGTATTTT
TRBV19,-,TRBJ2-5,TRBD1,CASSTQGAMGTQYF,TGTGCCAGTAGTACACAGGGGGCAATGGGGACCCAGTACTTC
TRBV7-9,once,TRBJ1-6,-,CASSLFGPLHF,TGTGCCAGCAGCTTATTCGGTCCCCTCCACTTT
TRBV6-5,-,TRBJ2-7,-,CASSYSATTSYEQYF,TGTGCCAGCAGTTACTCGGCGACCACCTCCTACGAGCAGTACTTC
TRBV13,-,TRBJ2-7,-,CASSLGLVSGEQYF,TGTGCCAGCAGCTTAGGCCTGGTTTCGGGGGAGCAGTACTTC
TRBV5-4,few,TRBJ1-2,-,CASSPEPTDYGYTF,TGTGCCAGCAGCCCGGAGCCGACGGATTATGGCTACACCTTC
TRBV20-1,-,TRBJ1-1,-,CSAGPFQAFF,TGCAGTGCCGGCCCTTTTCAGGCTTTCTTT
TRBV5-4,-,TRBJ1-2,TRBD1,CASSPAQGAYDGYTF,TGTGCCAGCAGCCCCGCACAGGGGGCTTATGATGGCTACACCTTC
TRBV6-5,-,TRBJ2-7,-,CASKIKGAGEQYF,TGTGCCAGCAAGATCAAGGGGGCGGGAGAGCAGTACTTC
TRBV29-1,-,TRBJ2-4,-,CSVEDLLAKNIQYF,TGCAGCGTTGAAGATCTTCTAGCCAAAAACATTCAGTACTTC
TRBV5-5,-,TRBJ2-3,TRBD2,CASSPGLAESTDTQYF,TGTGCCAGCAGCCCCGGACTAGCGGAAAGCACAGATACGCAGTATTTT
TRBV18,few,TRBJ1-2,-,CASSPRGDGYTF,TGTGCCAGCTCACCACGGGGTGATGGCTACACCTTC
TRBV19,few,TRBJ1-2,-,CASIPPGLGGYTF,TGTGCCAGTATCCCACCGGGCCTCGGAGGCTACACCTTC
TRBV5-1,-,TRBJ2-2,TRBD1,CASSSTGISTGELFF,TGCGCCAGCAGCTCGACAGGGATCTCGACCGGGGAGCTGTTTTTT
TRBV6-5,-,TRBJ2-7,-,CASRGGYEQYF,TGTGCCAGCAGGGGGGGATACGAGCAGTACTTC
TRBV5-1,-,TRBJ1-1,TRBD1,CASSSAGRTGDTEAFF,TGCGCCAGCAGCTCGGCAGGCAGGACAGGGGACACTGAAGCTTTCTTT
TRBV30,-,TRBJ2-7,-,CAWSPLGRRGYEQYF,TGTGCCTGGAGTCCCCTAGGGCGGCGCGGATACGAGCAGTACTTC
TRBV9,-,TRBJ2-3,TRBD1,CASSFRTGALSDTQYF,TGTGCCAGCAGCTTCAGGACAGGGGCCTTGTCAGATACGCAGTATTTT
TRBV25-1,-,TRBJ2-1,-,CASYRTLVF,TGTGCCAGCTACCGGACTCTCGTCTTC
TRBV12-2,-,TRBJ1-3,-,CASRPRGQDGNTIYF,TGTGCAAGTCGCCCACGCGGGCAGGACGGAAACACCATATATTTT